Below are 20 T cell receptor beta chains sequenced from a single sample in a study of Graves' ophthalmopathy and Graves' hyperthyroidism. RNA transcripts were the source from which TCR beta CDR3 regions were amplified. Second-round multiplex PCR came after a first-round RT-PCR that employed HTBI primers. From the multiplex PCR reads, TCRdb called clonotypes with MiXCR, one entry per CDR3 protein. This sample yields about 240,000 distinct CDR3 sequences, of which 45% are seen a single time; 40% to 55% belongs to the top ten. Sample: peripheral blood. These receptors were obtained from an adult man with Graves' ophthalmopathy.

This chain connects TRBV10-2 to TRBJ2-7; D possibly corresponds to TRBD2 (6 bases). This CDR3 is 13 amino acids long. Trimming stripped 8 bases from V and 1 base from J, with 12 bases between. CDR1 and CDR2 (germline): WSHSY, SAAADI. The CDR3 reads CASCRETSYEQYF. The CDR3 DNA sequence: TGCGCCAGCTGTCGGGAGACGTCCTACGAGCAGTACTTC.

Only a few counts were recorded for this clonotype. This chain uses TRBV5-1 with TRBJ2-7; the D gene is possibly TRBD2 (5 bases). The CDR3 loop spans 13 amino acids. The V and J ends lost 0 bases and 5 bases respectively, with 9 bases between them. Germline V gives CDR1 SGHRS, CDR2 YFSETQ. This chain's CDR3 is CASSLERAHEQYF. As DNA, the CDR3 is TGCGCCAGCAGCTTGGAGAGGGCTCACGAGCAGTACTTC.

The chain links TRBV7-6 to TRBJ1-5; D is unclear. The CDR3 length is 15 residues. The germline CDR1 and CDR2 sequences are SGHVS and FNYEAQ. V was clipped by 1 base and J by 1 base, with 8 bases between them. The CDR3 DNA follows: TGTGCCAGCAGCTTAGATGGGCTAAGCAATCAGCCCCAGCATTTT. As protein: CASSLDGLSNQPQHF. Full variable domain (rest looked up from reference TRBV7-6 and TRBJ1-5): GAGVSQSPRYKVTKRGQDVALRCDPISGHVSLYWYRQALGQGPEFLTYFNYEAQQDKSGLPNDRFSAERPEGSISTLTIQRTEQRDSAMYRCASSLDGLSNQPQHFGDGTRLSIL.

This clonotype was detected only once. V usage is TRBV10-3 and J usage is TRBJ2-2, with a weak D call TRBD2 (5 bases). CDR1 and CDR2 from the germline V gene are ENHRY and SYGVKD. There are 18 residues in the CDR3. Trimming took 5 bases from V and 0 from J, leaving 19 bases between them. The CDR3 reads CAISPHIWEPTNTGELFF. In DNA form, the CDR3 reads TGTGCCATCAGTCCCCATATCTGGGAGCCAACGAACACCGGGGAGCTGTTTTTT.

The chain carries TRBV9 and TRBJ1-3, with D possibly TRBD1 on 6 matching bases. This CDR3 has 15 residues. Germline loops: CDR1 SGDLS, CDR2 YYNGEE. V was pared by 3 bases and J by 0 bases, with 10 bases between. CDR3: CASSAGHLSGNTIYF. The CDR3 DNA follows: TGTGCCAGCAGCGCGGGACACCTCTCTGGAAACACCATATATTTT.

There are a few counts of this clonotype. The chain uses TRBV7-2 and TRBJ2-5; TRBD1 is a possible D gene (5 bases). The germline V gene encodes CDR1 SGHTA and CDR2 FQGNSA. The V gene lost 5 bases and the J gene lost 4 bases, with 14 bases spanning the gap. The CDR3 is 14 residues long. The CDR3, as DNA: TGTGCCAGCAGCGCCAGCAGGGTTATAGAGACCCAGTACTTC. Protein product: CASSASRVIETQYF.

This chain joins TRBV15 and TRBJ1-4; D remains unclear. This CDR3 has 15 amino acids. V dropped 3 bases and J dropped 5 bases, with 13 bases sitting between them. CDR1 is LNHNV and CDR2 is YYDKDF in the germline V gene (reference sequence). The CDR3: CATSSDRALNEKLFF. For the CDR3, the DNA is TGTGCCACCAGCAGCGACCGGGCCCTAAATGAAAAACTGTTTTTT.

This clonotype occurred a few times. V usage is TRBV29-1 and J usage is TRBJ2-5; D remains ambiguous. V lost 6 bases and J lost 10, with 12 bases in between. Germline V gene lookup returns CDR1 SQVTM and CDR2 ANQGSEA. The CDR3 length is 10 residues. The CDR3 DNA sequence: TGCAGCGTCCGCGAGACAATCCAGTACTTC. Protein product: CSVRETIQYF.

V is TRBV20-1 and J is TRBJ1-1, with D tentatively TRBD1 (5 bases). Germline V lookup: CDR1 DFQATT, CDR2 SNEGSKA (reference sequence). Between the trimmed V and J ends, which lost 3 bases and 4 bases, there was a span of 18 bases. The CDR3 runs 15 residues. CDR3 sequence: CSARRSPGLGTEAFF. CDR3 sequence (DNA): TGCAGTGCTAGGCGGTCTCCGGGACTCGGCACTGAAGCTTTCTTT.

The chain is built from TRBV9 and TRBJ1-5, with D tentatively TRBD1 (5 bases). V was cut by 5 bases and J by 6 bases, with 18 bases left in between. The germline CDR1 and CDR2 sequences are SGDLS and YYNGEE. The CDR3 runs to 15 residues. The CDR3 DNA follows: TGTGCCAGCAGAACCCGCGGGGCAGATATTCAGCCCCAGCATTTT. Translating it yields CASRTRGADIQPQHF.

The chain has TRBV29-1 and TRBJ1-3; 7 bases are shared with TRBD1. V dropped 7 bases and J dropped 0; count of bases not matched to a gene: 6. Germline V CDR1 and CDR2: SQVTM, ANQGSEA. The CDR3 spans 14 residues. The CDR3 loop is CSAVNRGSGNTIYF. Written as DNA, the CDR3 is TGCAGCGCCGTAAACAGGGGCTCTGGAAACACCATATATTTT.

The rearrangement joins TRBV25-1 to TRBJ1-2, with D unresolved. The CDR3 runs to 13 residues. Germline V CDR1 and CDR2: MGHDK, SYGVNS. Trimming shortened V by 5 bases and J by 8 bases, and 15 bases separated the two germline ends. The CDR3 nucleotides read TGTGCCAGCAGTTTAGAACCTCTCGGGGGCTACACCTTC. It codes for CASSLEPLGGYTF.

A single count supports this clonotype. This chain joins TRBV11-2 and TRBJ1-1, with TRBD1 identical over 9 bases. There are 17 residues in the CDR3. The trim removed 5 bases at V and 1 base at J, leaving 11 bases unmatched. Germline CDR1 SGHAT, CDR2 FQNNGV. CDR3 sequence: CASSPRGTGIGNTEAFF. CDR3 sequence (DNA): TGTGCCAGCAGCCCCCGCGGGACAGGGATCGGGAACACTGAAGCTTTCTTT.

The chain uses TRBV12-3 or TRBV12-4 and TRBJ1-4; maybe TRBD1 (6 bases). V lost 7 bases to trimming and J lost 7 bases, with 13 bases between them. This CDR3 contains 13 residues. CDR3: CASIQQGSEKLFF. The CDR3 DNA sequence: TGTGCCAGCATCCAGCAGGGGAGTGAAAAACTGTTTTTT.

This clonotype occurred many times. This sequence joins TRBV19 and TRBJ1-1, with 7 bases aligning to TRBD1. CDR3 length: 13 amino acids. Per the germline V gene, CDR1 is LNHDA and CDR2 is SQIVND (reference sequence). The ends lost 7 bases at V and 4 bases at J; junction bases unmatched: 6. CDR3 protein: CASNTGDGTEAFF. The CDR3 nucleotides are TGTGCCAGTAATACAGGGGACGGCACTGAAGCTTTCTTT.

The chain employs TRBV6-1 and TRBJ2-7; maybe TRBD2 (5 bases). The germline V gene has CDR1 MNHNS and CDR2 SASEGT. CDR3 length: 18 residues. V was cut by 2 bases and J by 3 bases, with 23 bases left in between. The CDR3 sequence is CASSEPPPQLRAIYEQYF. The CDR3 DNA follows: TGTGCCAGCAGTGAACCCCCCCCTCAGTTGAGGGCAATCTACGAGCAGTACTTC.

This clonotype has only a few counts. The V gene is TRBV7-9, the J gene TRBJ1-4; 7 positions match TRBD1. The V and J ends lost 5 bases and 5 bases, in that order; junction bases with no gene match: 2. Germline CDR1 SEHNR, CDR2 FQNEAQ (reference sequence). The CDR3 loop spans 13 amino acids. CDR3 sequence reads: CASSPTGNEKLFF. CDR3 in DNA: TGTGCCAGCAGCCCGACAGGGAATGAAAAACTGTTTTTT.

The sample holds a few counts of this clonotype. CDR3 loop: CASIADRGGETQYF. The CDR3 bases are TGTGCCAGCATTGCGGACAGGGGAGGAGAGACCCAGTACTTC. This chain links TRBV6-6 with TRBJ2-5; the match to TRBD1 covers 9 bases. Germline-derived CDR1 and CDR2 are MNHNY and SVGAGI (reference sequence). The CDR3 is 14 residues long. The V segment lost 7 bases and the J segment 4 bases; nucleotides outside the gene matches: 7.

This clonotype was recorded a few times. The DNA for the CDR3 is TGTGCCAGCAGTTTAGTTTACCCGTCAGGGACCGGGGAGCTGTTTTTT. Translating it yields CASSLVYPSGTGELFF. This sequence joins TRBV12-3 or TRBV12-4 and TRBJ2-2; tentative D call: TRBD1 (5 bases). V gave up 1 base and J gave up 5 bases, with 14 bases separating them. The CDR3 has 16 residues.

The chain is built from TRBV7-3 and TRBJ2-7; D may be TRBD1 (6 bases). V shed 3 bases and J shed 5 bases, with 14 bases lying between them. The CDR3 has 14 residues. The germline CDR1 and CDR2 sequences are SGHTA and FQGTGA. The CDR3 is CASSFVQGYDEQYF. The CDR3 DNA reads TGTGCCAGCAGCTTCGTTCAGGGGTACGACGAGCAGTACTTC.